One sample yielded the 18 T cell receptor beta chains listed below, sequenced in a study of high-grade serous ovarian cancer treatment subgroups. The repertoire was sequenced with immunoSEQ multiplex PCR; TCRdb's copy has only in-frame clones and lacks some. This table holds approximately 30,000 clones, roughly 80% found once. The tumor samples were collected prior to definitive surgery or chemotherapy. Sequenced sample: tumor tissue. Source of these receptors: a human donor with high-grade serous ovarian cancer.

CDR3: CASKPTAGGNTEAFF. The CDR3 coding sequence is TGTGCCAGCAAGCCAACGGCAGGGGGGAACACTGAAGCTTTCTTT. The chain links TRBV2 to TRBJ1-1, with 7 bases lining up with TRBD1. Unmatched junction bases numbered 9, after V lost 7 bases and J lost 1 base. The CDR3 sequence is 15 residues long. Germline V gene sequence: CDR1 SNHLY, CDR2 FYNNEI.

The chain couples TRBV15 to TRBJ2-1; 11 nucleotides align to TRBD1. J lost 1 base, V lost 1 base, and 9 bases had no gene match. The CDR3 has 19 residues. The germline V gene has CDR1 LNHNV and CDR2 YYDKDF (reference sequence). CDR3 nucleotide sequence: TGTGCCACCAGCAGAGGGAAAGGGACAGGGGGTATTTCCTACAATGAGCAGTTCTTC. Protein product: CATSRGKGTGGISYNEQFF.

This sequence joins TRBV15 and TRBJ1-5, with 8 positions matching TRBD1. The ends lost 3 bases at V and 7 bases at J; junction bases unmatched: 8. The V gene's germline CDR1 is LNHNV and CDR2 YYDKDF (reference sequence). The CDR3 is 15 residues long. In DNA, the CDR3 is TGTGCCACCAGCAGTCGGGACAGGCATAGACAGCCCCAGCATTTT. This sequence encodes CATSSRDRHRQPQHF.

The chain is built from TRBV28 and TRBJ2-7; D uncertain. Trimming removed 1 base at V and 6 bases at J, with 10 bases between. Germline V CDR1 and CDR2: MDHEN, SYDVKM. There are 13 residues in the CDR3. The CDR3 reads CASSLSTPTEQYF. The CDR3 coding sequence is TGTGCCAGCAGTTTATCTACACCCACCGAGCAGTACTTC. The variable domain in full, with the rest retrieved from reference TRBV28 and TRBJ2-7, is DVKVTQSSRYLVKRTGEKVFLECVQDMDHENMFWYRQDPGLGLRLIYFSYDVKMKEKGDIPEGYSVSREKKERFSLILESASTNQTSMYLCASSLSTPTEQYFGPGTRLTVT.

The V call is TRBV19, the J call TRBJ2-1; 7 nucleotides agree with TRBD2. V trimming: 3 bases; J trimming: 13 bases; junction bases outside the gene matches: 3. This CDR3 region has 11 residues. The V gene's germline CDR1 is LNHDA and CDR2 SQIVND (reference sequence). This chain's CDR3 is CASSISGDQFF. DNA for the CDR3: TGTGCCAGTAGTATCAGCGGGGACCAGTTCTTC.

This clone showed up just a few times. The chain carries TRBV5-4 and TRBJ1-2; a weak D match, TRBD1 (6 bases). This CDR3 has 16 residues. The germline V gene has CDR1 SGHNT and CDR2 YYREEE (reference sequence). V dropped 4 bases and J dropped 0 bases, with 16 bases sitting between them. CDR3 region: CASSRVGGAANYGYTF. The CDR3, as DNA: TGTGCCAGCAGCCGAGTGGGGGGCGCAGCTAACTATGGCTACACCTTC. The entire variable domain, with the rest obtained from reference TRBV5-4 and TRBJ1-2, is as follows: ETGVTQSPTHLIKTRGQQVTLRCSSQSGHNTVSWYQQALGQGPQFIFQYYREEENGRGNFPPRFSGLQFPNYSSELNVNALELDDSALYLCASSRVGGAANYGYTFGSGTRLTVV.

J is TRBJ2-7 and V is TRBV10-3; the D gene is possibly TRBD2 (5 bases). Trimming pared 6 bases from V and 3 bases from J, leaving 9 bases between. The CDR3 consists of 12 residues. Germline values: CDR1 ENHRY, CDR2 SYGVKD. Here the CDR3 DNA reads TGTGCCATCAGGGCGGGCGGCTACGAGCAGTACTTC. Amino acids: CAIRAGGYEQYF.

The V and J genes are TRBV5-1 and TRBJ2-7; no clear D gene. The CDR3 extends over 13 amino acids. V shed 1 base and J shed 4 bases, with 9 bases lying between them. The V gene's germline CDR1 is SGHRS and CDR2 YFSETQ. The DNA for the CDR3 is TGCGCCAGCAGCTTGAGTCTAGAGTACGAGCAGTACTTC. It translates to CASSLSLEYEQYF.

For this clone: Compared with germline, one end of the junction differs, possibly owing to a read error. This chain's CDR3 is CASSLLGGPTDTQYF. The CDR3 coding sequence is TGTGCTAGCAGCTTACTGGGAGGCCCCACAGATACGCAGTATTTT. V and J are TRBV7-7 and TRBJ2-3, with D maybe TRBD2 (6 bases). The germline CDR1 and CDR2 sequences are SSHAT and FNYEAQ (reference sequence). The CDR3 has 15 residues.

This chain joins TRBV6-1 and TRBJ2-4; 7 bases are shared with TRBD1. Germline V gene data show CDR1 as MNHNS and CDR2 as SASEGT. The CDR3 sequence is 17 residues long. Trimming at V came to 4 bases and at J to 1 base, leaving 10 bases not matched to a gene. CDR3 residues: CASSGISQGPAKNIQYF. CDR3 DNA: TGTGCCAGCAGTGGGATTTCACAGGGGCCGGCCAAAAACATTCAGTACTTC.

This chain links TRBV27 with TRBJ1-6, with D uncertain. The CDR3 has 14 amino acids. The ends were cut back, 4 bases at V and 4 bases at J, with 8 bases in the middle. CDR1 is MNHEY, CDR2 SMNVEV, per germline (reference sequence). The CDR3 DNA follows: TGTGCCAGCAGTTCCGGGAATTATAATTCACCCCTCCACTTT. The encoded protein is CASSSGNYNSPLHF.

This chain links TRBV14 with TRBJ2-5, with D uncertain. Deletions cut 0 bases from V and 5 bases from J, with 13 bases between. The length of the CDR3 is 15 residues. Germline assignment: CDR1 SGHDN and CDR2 FVKESK. As DNA, the CDR3 is TGTGCCAGCAGCCAAGATCCCGCCCGGCGGGAGACCCAGTACTTC. Translated: CASSQDPARRETQYF. Variable domain in full (rest from reference TRBV14 and TRBJ2-5): EAGVTQFPSHSVIEKGQTVTLRCDPISGHDNLYWYRRVMGKEIKFLLHFVKESKQDESGMPNNRFLAERTGGTYSTLKVQPAELEDSGVYFCASSQDPARRETQYFGPGTRLLVL.

The CDR3 reads CASSLVGTANEQFF. CDR3 DNA sequence: TGTGCCAGCAGCTTAGTCGGGACAGCGAATGAGCAGTTCTTC. This chain joins TRBV7-8 and TRBJ2-1, with 7 positions matching TRBD1. Germline values: CDR1 SGHVS, CDR2 FQNEAQ. Trimming at V came to 1 base and at J to 7 bases, leaving 4 bases not matched to a gene. The length of the CDR3 is 14 residues.

This chain links TRBV27 with TRBJ2-3; no reliable D call. V was shortened by 7 bases and J by 1 base, with 9 bases between the two germline ends. Germline-derived CDR1 and CDR2 are MNHEY and SMNVEV (reference sequence). The CDR3 has 13 residues. The chain's CDR3 is CASISRGTDTQYF. The CDR3 bases are TGTGCCAGCATTTCGCGCGGCACAGATACGCAGTATTTT.

This rearrangement joins TRBV28 to TRBJ2-3, with 9 nucleotides matching TRBD2. CDR1 and CDR2 (germline): MDHEN, SYDVKM. The CDR3 runs to 16 residues. The ends lost 5 bases at V and 4 bases at J; junction bases unmatched: 10. This CDR3 reads CASSPAGGGFSDTQYF. Here the CDR3 DNA reads TGTGCCAGCAGTCCGGCGGGAGGGGGATTCTCAGATACGCAGTATTTT.

V is TRBV28 and J is TRBJ1-4; D ambiguous. CDR3 length: 13 amino acids. Trimming pared 5 bases from V and 5 bases from J, leaving 9 bases between. Germline V gene data show CDR1 as MDHEN and CDR2 as SYDVKM. The CDR3 sequence: CASSPGRNEKLFF. DNA of the CDR3: TGTGCCAGCAGTCCAGGACGAAATGAAAAACTGTTTTTT.

This chain joins TRBV7-9 and TRBJ2-1, with a tentative D call TRBD2 (5 bases). CDR3 length: 11 residues. Germline V CDR1 and CDR2: SEHNR, FQNEAQ (reference sequence). Trimming took off 8 bases at V and 7 bases at J, with 9 bases between the two ends. The CDR3 bases are TGTGCCAGCGGGAGAAGGAATGAGCAGTTCTTC. This codes for CASGRRNEQFF.

This clone came up once. The gene calls are TRBV7-9 and TRBJ2-5, with unresolved D. CDR3 length: 13 residues. Germline CDR1 SEHNR, CDR2 FQNEAQ (reference sequence). Trimming took 2 bases from V and 5 from J, leaving 9 bases between them. CDR3 sequence (DNA): TGTGCCAGCAGCTTACTGGACGGCGAGACCCAGTACTTC. This encodes CASSLLDGETQYF.